This T cell receptor beta chain was recorded in a study of sequential checkpoint blockade in melanoma. Overall study context: Patients were randomized 1:1 to nivolumab-then-ipilimumab or ipilimumab-then-nivolumab first-line. Each arm's sequence ended with maintenance nivolumab.

V gave up 1 base and J gave up 5 bases, with 11 bases separating them. The CDR3 totals 14 residues. Germline-derived CDR1 and CDR2 are KGHSH and LQKENI. The assay was immunoSEQ multiplex PCR, and TCRdb's table has in-frame clones only and misses some. The sample has around 30,000 clones, 82% seen once. Treatment described: randomized to nivolumab then ipilimumab (arm A) or the reverse (arm B). Sorted cells were live CD3+CD8+, lacking CD19 and CD56, from PBMCs. This specimen was CD8+ T cells sorted from blood (inferred from file names), taken from a patient given nivolumab and ipilimumab in sequence. The origin of this receptor is a human donor with melanoma. The rearrangement links TRBV18 to TRBJ1-1; maybe TRBD1 (5 bases). CDR3 protein: CASSPRGGWTEAFF. Written as DNA, the CDR3 is TGTGCCAGCTCACCACGGGGGGGTTGGACTGAAGCTTTCTTT.